This T cell receptor (beta chain) was sequenced for a study of cytomegalovirus exposure and HLA in healthy donors (dated by TCRdb to about 2017). Study-level background: An earlier analysis of several hundred of the donors reported 250 to 350 Gb of sequence data and 117 million unique TCR beta sequences from around 200 million T cells. In the later analysis, no new phenotypic data were used to find candidate immune exposures; instead, reliance was placed on TCR beta sequences and their occurrence across donors. A separate validation cohort of 100 to 150 different subjects was used in addition to the approximately 610-subject first cohort. The study aimed to test whether cataloging public T cell receptors could reveal signatures of past pathogen exposure. Roughly 300 gigabases of sequencing data and approximately 80 million unique TCR sequences were included in an early release covering roughly 600 HLA-typed donors. Across 398 genotyped donors of the cohort, an average of 235,054 unique TCR beta nucleotide sequences per donor were sequenced, and roughly 17% of those sequences were non-productive. All discovery cohort repertoires had been generated on a single sequencing platform. The T cell repertoires of several hundred subjects were profiled by immunosequencing and related to cytomegalovirus serostatus. Typing coverage varied by locus: 629-630 donors for A, B, C, DRB1 and DQB1; more than 500 for DQA1; some 610 for DPA1; some 470 for DPB1. Genome-wide SNP genotypes for about 55% of the roughly 670 donors were used in a later genetic analysis, which treated that subset as a discovery cohort. In a later analysis, previously published TCR beta repertoires from 550 to 700 donors were re-analyzed and high-resolution HLA genotyping was added so that TCR occurrence patterns could be studied. Alongside the repertoire data, information on donor age, sex, ethnicity and CMV serostatus was compiled. Of the approximately 400 genotyped donors, more than 75% were placed in the genetic ancestry cluster associated with self-reported Caucasian donors. Four to six DR-DQ haplotypes were handled as single units for association and clustering, since linkage in the cohort was strong. High-throughput TCR immunosequencing, statistical association of individual TCRs with disease status, and machine learning were combined to predict cytomegalovirus infection status. An earlier analysis of some 600 of the donors applied high-throughput TCR beta sequencing to assess whether each TCR beta V gene segment acted as functional or pseudogenic. HLA typing included class I and class II loci at four-digit resolution. Points the paper makes about the study in general: Because counts were too low, approximately 15 rarely observed V segments, including chromosome 9 orphons, were excluded from the earlier analysis of around 590 of the donors. Across donors, most TCR sequences were observed very rarely, whereas some public TCRs were present in many individuals. Only TCR beta chains were sequenced in this cohort, and the absence of alpha or paired-chain data limited detectable features. When HLA alleles, especially DR and DQ, strongly co-occurred, TCR associations were difficult to assign to individual alleles. The authors suggested that the approach could potentially be generalized to other disease states and immunological phenotypes. The classifier was reported to diagnose cytomegalovirus status with high specificity and sensitivity in both the original cohort and the validation cohort. Compared with equally common non-associated chains, HLA-associated TCR beta chains in a later analysis were more clonally expanded and had lower generation probabilities. In a later analysis, TCR association rates were found to vary across HLA loci, with the most associated TCRs seen for DRB1 alleles and the fewest for HLA-C alleles. The study listed 150 to 200 TCR beta chains as associated with cytomegalovirus. In a later genetic analysis, a missense DCLRE1C variant was associated with V-gene and J-gene trimming of TCR beta chains, and the association was replicated in an independent cohort. According to a later genetic analysis, donors in an Asian-associated ancestry cluster had fewer N-insertions in productive TCRs than the approximately 690-donor mean. A group of highly shared sequence variants was considered likely to be a technical artifact of the sequencing pipeline. HLA typing was unavailable for some donors at each locus, so association tests used only the typed subset. Correlated functional status among segregating V segments might be attributable to linkage disequilibrium, but an unknown experimental factor could not be ruled out. Roughly uniform sequencing depth across donors was assumed in presence/absence analyses, although this assumption may not hold. A further reported finding was that TCR beta sequences accurately predicted the HLA-A and HLA-B alleles for most subjects in the first cohort. Immune exposure information for the cohort was limited to CMV serostatus. A later analysis associated approximately 17,000 TCR beta sequences with specific HLA alleles at a false discovery rate of 0.05. In an earlier analysis of some 500 of the donors, most TCR beta V segments were observed in productive rearrangements about 87% or about 30% of the time, broadly matching IMGT annotations. Most CMV-associated TCR beta chains appeared to be HLA-restricted in a later analysis, and the HLA associations seemed to be driven largely by CMV exposure. A later analysis reported that several top co-occurrence clusters appeared linked to parvovirus B19, influenza, CMV and Epstein-Barr virus. Because the 87-base-pair reads could not distinguish some IMGT-functional V segments, including TRBV6-2 and TRBV6-3, those segments were excluded. In vitro tests confirmed that a few of the cytomegalovirus-associated TCR beta chains recognize cytomegalovirus antigens.

Receptors were amplified or captured by the immunoSEQ multiplex PCR assay. For the multiplex PCR, a mixture combining 60 forward primers for TCR Vbeta segments and 13 reverse primers for TCR Jbeta segments was used. The CDR3 region of rearranged TCR beta genes was amplified from genomic DNA with a multiplex PCR assay. The Illumina HiSeq System was used to sequence the amplified TCR beta libraries as 87-base-pair reads. The paper's processing steps were these. In a later analysis, tens of millions of unique TCR beta chains were counted across the approximately 620 repertoires, and about 10 million of these chains were shared by at least two donors. To remove PCR and sequencing errors, raw reads were error-corrected and collapsed into unique sequences using a nearest-neighbor algorithm that merged closely related sequences. CDR3 sequences were aligned to IMGT reference sequences to assign V, D and J gene segments. For a sequence to be retained, a match of at least six nucleotides was required to both a V gene segment and a J gene segment. A rearrangement counted as productive if the CDR3 had no stop codons and remained in frame with V and J, and every other rearrangement counted as non-productive. CDR3 was defined according to IMGT convention as the region running from the second conserved V-encoded cysteine to the conserved J-encoded phenylalanine. The earlier analysis of some 580 of the donors excluded any sequence lacking an unambiguous match to a single V gene segment. An earlier analysis of 587 of the donors called V segments functional above 56.7% productive rearrangements and segregating when the between-donor standard deviation exceeded 5%. A statistical classification framework was built for diagnosing cytomegalovirus status from the catalog of TCR beta chain sequences. A later analysis assigned V and J genes by comparing TCR nucleotide sequences with IMGT/GENE-DB human TR gene sequences. The TCRdist pipeline was used in a later analysis to assign CDR3 sequences and most-parsimonious VDJ recombination scenarios. In a later analysis, each TCR beta chain was defined by its CDR3 amino acid sequence together with its V-gene family, and reads lacking a unique V-gene family were excluded. As a way to deal with suspected cross-contamination and a sequencing artifact, a later analysis dropped 450 to 600 nucleotide sequences that were highly shared and had low generation probability. In a later analysis, a clonal expansion index for each public chain was calculated from normalized within-repertoire ranks of inferred template counts. Generation probabilities in a later analysis came from a VDJ recombination model fitted to out-of-frame rearrangements, and those results were checked against IGoR. Hypergeometric tests were used in a later analysis to score TCR-TCR, TCR-HLA and TCR-CMV co-occurrence, with a repertoire-size bias correction applied to the TCR pairs. False discovery rates were estimated in a later analysis by permuting HLA or CMV assignments 20 times. In a later analysis, co-occurring TCRs were grouped using DBSCAN, with TCRdist sequence similarity added in when clustering inside HLA-allele-positive subsets. Repertoires with fewer than 30,000 or more than 120,000 public chains were left out of co-occurrence clustering, as were a handful of repertoires with anomalous nucleotide sharing. The source is immuneACCESS, and TCRdb retained only in-frame sequences with V and J called. Part of the clones is not carried over; for the studies checked, unresolved V genes explain less than half of this, and the remainder is unexplained. V and J calls and clone size are copied from that table; D and trimming were computed from the DNA. The sample table contains around 130,000 clones; only one count was recorded for 80% to 90% of them. The ten largest clones represent approximately 6% of the sample.

Spanning cysteine to phenylalanine, the CDR3 consists of 14 amino acids. Just CDR3 DNA is preserved here, 42 bases in frame from base 1. Trimming takes 3 bases off V and 7 bases off J; junction bases not matched to a gene: 5. The germline V gene supplies CDR1 SGDLS and CDR2 YYNGEE. This clone has just a few counts. No cognate antigen has been identified for it. No base qualities exist here, and no much larger clone lies one base off it. The cohort comprised around 700 healthy bone marrow donors. All cohort members were sampled while nominally healthy, although unrecorded immune exposures were likely present. The donor was CMV seropositive and belonged to the group of 250 to 350 seropositive cohort members. Each donor provided a peripheral blood sample, and peripheral blood mononuclear cells were used for TCR beta sequencing. The Qiagen DNeasy Blood Extraction Kit was used to extract genomic DNA from the blood cell samples.

The receptor chain draws on TRBV9 and TRBJ2-1, with TRBD2 identical over 9 junction bases. This TCR derives from a woman in her thirties or forties in good health and CMV-seropositive. Specimen: PBMCs. The DNA sequence is as follows: TGTGCCAGCAGCGGCGGGGGGGTCGGGAATGAGCAGTTCTTC. It encodes CASSGGGVGNEQFF.